One and the same sample provided the 9 T cell receptor beta chains below, sequenced in a study of response to subunit inactivated influenza vaccine. TCRdb fed the RT-PCR reads into MiXCR, producing one record per CDR3 protein. The sample lists around 160,000 distinct CDR3 sequences; approximately 10% were seen once. The sequenced sample was non-naive T cells sorted from PBMCs, obtained about 40 days after vaccination. These receptors were collected from a man aged 45-65 years who received an inactivated influenza vaccine.

This clonotype has ten or more counts. This chain joins TRBV6-2 or TRBV6-3 and TRBJ2-1, with TRBD2 matching over 8 bases. Unmatched junction bases numbered 17, after V lost 6 bases and J lost 4 bases. Germline CDR1 reads MNHEY; CDR2 reads SVGEGT. The CDR3 runs 18 residues. The CDR3 is CASSNDGTGGRAYNEQFF. The CDR3, as DNA: TGTGCCAGCAGCAATGATGGTACGGGGGGGCGTGCTTACAATGAGCAGTTCTTC.

This clonotype was counted only a few times. This chain links TRBV20-1 with TRBJ2-2, with 8 bases identical to TRBD1. Trimming at V came to 1 base and at J to 4 bases, leaving 5 bases not matched to a gene. The germline V gene encodes CDR1 DFQATT and CDR2 SNEGSKA (reference sequence). The CDR3 consists of 15 residues. CDR3 DNA: TGCAGTGCTAGAGCTACAGGGGGTCGCACCGGGGAGCTGTTTTTT. Protein product: CSARATGGRTGELFF.

This clonotype was seen only a few times. CDR3 residues: CSATPTGTPPDTQYF. CDR3 nucleotide sequence: TGCAGTGCTACACCGACGGGGACCCCTCCTGATACGCAGTATTTT. This chain uses TRBV20-1 with TRBJ2-3; possibly TRBD1 or TRBD2 for D (5 bases each). This CDR3 has 15 amino acids. The V gene lost 4 bases and the J gene lost 6 bases, with 20 bases spanning the gap. CDR1 is DFQATT, CDR2 SNEGSKA, per germline (reference sequence).

In regard to this clonotype: A junction boundary mismatches the germline segment, possibly from a read error. The gene calls are TRBV12-3 or TRBV12-4 and TRBJ2-2; possibly TRBD2 for D (7 bases). The CDR3 loop spans 16 amino acids. CDR3 loop: CASRYGLGQSTGELIF. CDR3 bases: TGTGCCAGCAGATACGGACTAGGACAGTCCACCGGGGAGCTGATTTTT.

This clonotype came up a few times. This chain connects TRBV6-1 to TRBJ2-6; D gene uncertain. The V and J ends lost 6 bases and 0 bases respectively, with 9 bases between them. The germline CDR1 and CDR2 sequences are MNHNS and SASEGT. The CDR3 extends over 15 amino acids. The CDR3 nucleotides are TGTGCCAGCAGCCTACAGCACTCTGGGGCCAACGTCCTGACTTTC. Its translation is CASSLQHSGANVLTF.

This clonotype occurred many times. The rearrangement uses TRBV7-2 and TRBJ2-7, with 8 nucleotides matching TRBD1. Germline loops: CDR1 SGHTA, CDR2 FQGNSA. With V trimmed by 4 bases and J by 7 bases, 3 bases remained unmatched. The CDR3 is made up of 12 amino acids. CDR3: CASSSRDREQYF. The CDR3 DNA follows: TGTGCCAGCAGCTCAAGGGACAGGGAGCAGTACTTC.

The rearrangement uses TRBV11-3 and TRBJ1-1; D gene uncertain. The CDR3 totals 13 residues. The V and J ends lost 1 base and 3 bases respectively, with 6 bases between them. Germline V CDR1 and CDR2: SGHNT, YENEEA. The DNA of the CDR3 is TGTGCCAGCAGCTTAGGTTCGGACACTGAAGCTTTCTTT. It yields the protein CASSLGSDTEAFF.

There are a few counts of this clonotype. The CDR3 here is CASSRDSRPSSYNSPLHF. The CDR3, as DNA: TGTGCCAGCAGCCGGGACAGCCGTCCCAGCTCCTATAATTCACCCCTCCACTTT. This rearrangement joins TRBV11-2 to TRBJ1-6; 7 bases line up with TRBD1. The CDR3 covers 18 residues. V shed 5 bases and J 0 bases; nucleotides not matched to a gene: 10. Per germline, CDR1 SGHAT and CDR2 FQNNGV.

This clonotype was picked up many times. The CDR3 end shows no conserved phenylalanine or tryptophan, and so a read error is likely. The DNA is left out, because the CDR3 cannot be placed on it with certainty; the CDR3 is given as TCRdb lists it. The rearrangement links TRBV6-2 or TRBV6-3 to TRBJ2-7; the table's D call TRBD1 went unverified against the DNA. Germline V gives CDR1 MNHEY, CDR2 SVGEGT. The CDR3 contains 14 residues when both ends are counted. The CDR3 loop is CASSQPPDTAGIEL.